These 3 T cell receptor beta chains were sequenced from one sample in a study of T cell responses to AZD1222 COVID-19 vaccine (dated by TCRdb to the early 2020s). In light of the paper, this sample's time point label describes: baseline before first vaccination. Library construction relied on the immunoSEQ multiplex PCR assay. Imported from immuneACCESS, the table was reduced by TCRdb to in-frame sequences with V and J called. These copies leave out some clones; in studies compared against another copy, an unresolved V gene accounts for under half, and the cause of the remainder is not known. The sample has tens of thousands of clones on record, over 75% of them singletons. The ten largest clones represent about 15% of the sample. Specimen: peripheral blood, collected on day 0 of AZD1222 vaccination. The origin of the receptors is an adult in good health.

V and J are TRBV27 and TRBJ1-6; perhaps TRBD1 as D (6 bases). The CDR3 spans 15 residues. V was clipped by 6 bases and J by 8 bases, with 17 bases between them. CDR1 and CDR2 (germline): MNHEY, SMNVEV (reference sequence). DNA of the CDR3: TGTGCCAGCAGGGGGTACCGGGACATCGATTCACCCCTCCACTTT. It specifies CASRGYRDIDSPLHF.

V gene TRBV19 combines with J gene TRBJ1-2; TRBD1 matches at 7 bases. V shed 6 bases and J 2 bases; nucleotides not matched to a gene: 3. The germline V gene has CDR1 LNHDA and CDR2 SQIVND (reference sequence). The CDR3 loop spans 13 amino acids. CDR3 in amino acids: CASRSTGNYGYTF. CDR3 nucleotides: TGTGCCAGTAGGTCGACAGGGAACTATGGCTACACCTTC.

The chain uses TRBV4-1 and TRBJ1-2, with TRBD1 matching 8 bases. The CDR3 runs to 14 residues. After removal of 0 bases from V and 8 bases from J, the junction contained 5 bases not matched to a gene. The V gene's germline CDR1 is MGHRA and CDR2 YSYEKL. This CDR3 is CASSQDGQGGGYTF. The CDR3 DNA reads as TGCGCCAGCAGCCAAGACGGACAGGGCGGGGGCTACACCTTC.